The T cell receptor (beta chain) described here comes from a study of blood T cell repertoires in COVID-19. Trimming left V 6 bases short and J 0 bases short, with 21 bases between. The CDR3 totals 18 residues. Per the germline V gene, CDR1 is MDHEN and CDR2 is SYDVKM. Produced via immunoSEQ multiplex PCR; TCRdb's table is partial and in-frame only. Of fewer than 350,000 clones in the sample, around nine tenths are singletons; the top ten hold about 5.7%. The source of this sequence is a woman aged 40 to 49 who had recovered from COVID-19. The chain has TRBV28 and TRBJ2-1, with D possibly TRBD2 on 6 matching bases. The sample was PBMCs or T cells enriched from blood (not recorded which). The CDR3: CASRRGVTLGSSYNEQFF. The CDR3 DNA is TGTGCCAGCAGACGTGGGGTTACCCTCGGGAGCTCCTACAATGAGCAGTTCTTC.